This T cell receptor (beta chain) came from a study of identical twins. In the case of this clonotype: As yet, its antigen is unknown.

The CDR3 runs 15 residues. The V segment lost 4 bases and the J segment 0 bases; nucleotides outside the gene matches: 6. Germline V lookup: CDR1 SGHKS, CDR2 YYEKEE (reference sequence). Overall study findings and caveats: The abundant beta clonotypes from cord blood had fewer insertions, and memory repertoires had none of this.

TCRdb re-called the 5' RACE reads with MiXCR, one entry per CDR3 protein. The table has around 650,000 distinct CDR3 sequences, 7.1% seen once. Another study also made use of these data, one on yellow fever vaccine responses in identical twins.

Sample: PBMCs. The TCR originated in a woman in her late teens or twenties in good health. V is TRBV5-5 and J is TRBJ2-7, with TRBD2 matching 8 bases. The CDR3 reads CASSQSGSYSYEQYF. CDR3 nucleotide sequence: TGTGCCAGCAGCCAAAGCGGGAGTTACTCCTACGAGCAGTACTTC.